These T cell receptor beta chains were read from a single sample in a study of regulatory T cells in long-lasting Graves disease. Via MiXCR, TCRdb re-called the multiplex PCR reads, giving one row per CDR3 protein. The sample lists hundreds of thousands of distinct CDR3 sequences; around a fifth were seen once. The sample here was peripheral blood mononuclear cells (PBMCs), taken when the disease was refractory, from a patient treated with antithyroid drugs. The receptor set was obtained from a female donor with Graves disease. CDR3s include the opening cysteine and the closing phenylalanine or tryptophan. D genes are given only for firm matches. Rows may omit the clone size; those that give it use once, few, many or a size class.

V,J,size,D,DNA,CDR3
TRBV29-1,TRBJ1-2,few,.,TGCAGCGTTGATGTTGGTTACGGCTACACCTTC,CSVDVGYGYTF
TRBV28,TRBJ2-7,once,.,TGTGCCAGCGGGACCTCCGAGACTGGGTCCAACGAGCAGTACTTC,CASGTSETGSNEQYF
TRBV6-1,TRBJ1-2,few,.,TGTGCCAGCAGCGTGGGCCCCGAGGCAGGCTACACCTTC,CASSVGPEAGYTF
TRBV11-2,TRBJ1-4,many,.,TGTGCCAGTAGCTTAGCGGGGGCGCATTTCTATGAAAAACTGTTTTTT,CASSLAGAHFYEKLFF
TRBV27,TRBJ2-2,.,TRBD2,TGTGCCAGCAGTACCTTAGCGGGAGGACCCGGGGAGCTGTTTTTT,CASSTLAGGPGELFF
TRBV4-1,TRBJ2-1,.,TRBD1,TGCGCCAGCACCTGGGACAGGGGGAATGAGCGGTTCTTC,CASTWDRGNERFF
TRBV4-1,TRBJ2-7,few,TRBD1,TGCGCCAGCAGCCAAGTAGGATTACAGGGGGCGGGAGAGCAGTACTTC,CASSQVGLQGAGEQYF
TRBV13,TRBJ1-2,.,TRBD1,TGTGCCAGCAGCTTAGGCAGGGGGTACTATGGCTACACCTTC,CASSLGRGYYGYTF
TRBV5-1,TRBJ1-4,many,.,TGCGCCAGCAGCATGGACAATGCTAATGAAAAACTGTTTTTT,CASSMDNANEKLFF
TRBV11-3,TRBJ2-3,.,.,TGTGCCAGCAGCTCCCGGGGGGCGGGCACAGATACGCAGTATTTT,CASSSRGAGTDTQYF
TRBV12-3/TRBV12-4,TRBJ1-2,.,.,TGTGCCAGCAGTTTAGGAATGAACTATGGCTACACCTTC,CASSLGMNYGYTF
TRBV27,TRBJ1-1,.,.,TGTGCCAGCAGTTTAGTGAAGAACACTGAAGCTTTCTTT,CASSLVKNTEAFF
TRBV11-2,TRBJ2-5,many,.,TGTGCCAGCAGCCCGGATTCTATTGGTACCCAGTACTTC,CASSPDSIGTQYF
TRBV7-9,TRBJ2-7,.,TRBD2,TGTGCCAGCAGCTTTACCCGAGCGGGAGGGCGCCATTACGACGAGCAGTACTTC,CASSFTRAGGRHYDEQYF
TRBV19,TRBJ2-2,few,.,TGTGCCAGTAACCCTCGTGGACAGCTAAACACCGGGGAACTGTTTTTT,CASNPRGQLNTGELFF
TRBV5-1,TRBJ2-2,many,.,TGCGCCAGCAGCAACGGACAGCCCGGGGAGCTGTTTTTT,CASSNGQPGELFF
TRBV5-5,TRBJ1-1,many,.,TGTGCCAGCAGCTTGTCTCAATACACTGAAGCTTTCTTT,CASSLSQYTEAFF
TRBV7-2,TRBJ2-7,many,TRBD1,TGTGCCAGCACCCCGGGACAGGGGGCTATAAGCTTCTCCTACGAGCAGTACTTC,CASTPGQGAISFSYEQYF
TRBV10-3,TRBJ2-2,.,.,TGTGCCATGGGCAAGGCGAACACCGGGGAGCTGTTTTTT,CAMGKANTGELFF
TRBV24-1,TRBJ1-2,many,TRBD1,TGTGCCACCAGTGATCCCGGGACAGGAGATGATGGCTACACCTTC,CATSDPGTGDDGYTF
TRBV5-4,TRBJ1-1,once,.,TGTGCCAGCAGCAGGACCGGACGCTTGAACACTGAAGCTTTCTTT,CASSRTGRLNTEAFF
TRBV5-1,TRBJ1-1,few,TRBD1,TGCGCCAGCAGCTCCCACGCCCGGACAGGTCGGACTGAAGCTTTCTTT,CASSSHARTGRTEAFF
TRBV3-1,TRBJ1-2,many,.,TGTGCCAGCAGCCAATGGGGTCCGCGGGGGAAGTATGGCTACACCTTC,CASSQWGPRGKYGYTF
TRBV5-6,TRBJ1-2,.,.,TGTGCCAGCAGCTTGGATGGGGCTGGAAACTATGGCTACACCTTC,CASSLDGAGNYGYTF
TRBV6-9,TRBJ1-5,.,TRBD1,TGTGCCAGCAGTTCCGGGACAGCTTATAGCAATCAGCCCCAGCATTTT,CASSSGTAYSNQPQHF
TRBV6-2/TRBV6-3,TRBJ1-5,few,.,TGTGCCAGCAGTGTCCACCGGGGCCTTGGGACCCGGGATAATCAGCCCCAGCATTTT,CASSVHRGLGTRDNQPQHF
TRBV30,TRBJ2-7,many,.,TGTGCCTGGAGTGCACCGGGGGACGAGCAGTACTTC,CAWSAPGDEQYF
TRBV6-2/TRBV6-3,TRBJ1-5,few,.,TGTGCCAGCAGGCAAAGTTTTGTGGGACGCCTACATGAGCCCCAGCATTTT,CASRQSFVGRLHEPQHF
TRBV20-1,TRBJ1-1,few,.,TGCAGTGCTAGCGACCACACCTACACTGAAGCTTTCTTT,CSASDHTYTEAFF
TRBV6-6,TRBJ1-2,few,.,TGTGCCAGCAGTTACTCGATCCCCACAGGGCAGGGCTACACCTTC,CASSYSIPTGQGYTF
TRBV6-9,TRBJ1-6,few,.,TGTGCCAGCAGTTACGTAGGGGCATGGCTAAGCTCCTATAATTCACCCCTCCACTTT,CASSYVGAWLSSYNSPLHF
TRBV7-9,TRBJ1-2,few,.,TGTGCCAGCGCGTCTCGGGGGGCCGATAACTATGGCTACACCTTC,CASASRGADNYGYTF
TRBV18,TRBJ1-6,.,TRBD1,TGTGCCAGCTCACCACAGGGGGCCGATAATTCACCCCTCCACTTT,CASSPQGADNSPLHF
TRBV7-2,TRBJ1-2,many,.,TGTGCCAGCAGTTCCAGACCTGGGGGCTACACCTTC,CASSSRPGGYTF
TRBV13,TRBJ1-6,few,TRBD1,TGTGCCAGCAGGACAGGGTTACAGGGGAATTCACCCCTCCACTTT,CASRTGLQGNSPLHF
TRBV12-3/TRBV12-4,TRBJ1-5,many,.,TGTGCCAGCAGTTTGAGGGACGATAGCAATCAGCCCCAGCATTTT,CASSLRDDSNQPQHF
TRBV18,TRBJ2-7,many,TRBD2,TGTGCCAGCTCACCCGGGGGGGGTCGCGAGCAGTACTTC,CASSPGGGREQYF
TRBV5-5,TRBJ2-3,few,.,TGTGCCAGCAGCTTACGGGACGGGGCAACAGATACGCAGTATTTT,CASSLRDGATDTQYF
TRBV19,TRBJ2-1,.,TRBD1,TGTGCCAGTAGGCCCTCCGGGACAGGGTACAATGAGCAGTTCTTC,CASRPSGTGYNEQFF
TRBV7-6,TRBJ2-7,few,TRBD2,TGTGCCAGCAGCCCTGAGGCTAGCGGGAGTTACAGCTCCTACGAGCAGTACTTC,CASSPEASGSYSSYEQYF
TRBV4-3,TRBJ2-7,.,.,TGCGCCAGCAGCCAAGGTTTAGTAGTACAGTACTTC,CASSQGLVVQYF
TRBV6-2/TRBV6-3,TRBJ2-5,few,.,TGTGCCAGCAGCCCGTGGGGACACGCGAATCAAGAGACCCAGTACTTC,CASSPWGHANQETQYF
TRBV7-9,TRBJ2-2,few,.,TGTGCCAGCAGCTCCACGGTGAACACCGGGGAGCTGTTTTTT,CASSSTVNTGELFF